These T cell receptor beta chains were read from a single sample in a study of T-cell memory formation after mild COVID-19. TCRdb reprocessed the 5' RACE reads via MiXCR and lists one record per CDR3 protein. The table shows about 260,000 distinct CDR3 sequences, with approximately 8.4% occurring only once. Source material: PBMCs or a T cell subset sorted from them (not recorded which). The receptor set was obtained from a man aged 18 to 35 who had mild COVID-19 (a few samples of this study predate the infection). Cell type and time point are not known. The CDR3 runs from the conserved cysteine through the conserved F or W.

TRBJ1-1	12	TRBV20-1	CSAREERPEAFF
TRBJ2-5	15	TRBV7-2	CASRLAGGLQETQYF
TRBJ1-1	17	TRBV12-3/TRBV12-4	CASSGGQGEGWGTEAFF
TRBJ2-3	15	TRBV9	CASSVGTQMTDTQYF
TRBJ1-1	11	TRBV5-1	CASSWGQEAFF
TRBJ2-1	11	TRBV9	CASDGGNEQFF
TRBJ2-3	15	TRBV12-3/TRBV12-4	CASRASYPHTDTQYF
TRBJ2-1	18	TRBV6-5	CASSYSRFLVGSYNEQFF
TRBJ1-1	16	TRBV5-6	CASSRGLRGGVTEAFF
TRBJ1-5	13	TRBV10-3	CAITNGGNQPQHF
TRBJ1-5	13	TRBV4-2	CASSQDYDQPQHF
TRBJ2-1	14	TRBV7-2	CASSLGVGRNEQFF
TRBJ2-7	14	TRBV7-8	CASSETGGAYEQYF
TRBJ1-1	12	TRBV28	CASSLWDTPAFF
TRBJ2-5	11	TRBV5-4	CASKGGETQYF
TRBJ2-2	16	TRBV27	CASSLRAGASTGELFF
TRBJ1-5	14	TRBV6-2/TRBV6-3	CASSRGQGNQPQHF
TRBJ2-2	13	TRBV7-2	CASSLFTAGELFF
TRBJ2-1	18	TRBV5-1	CASSFGGTPSPSYNEQFF
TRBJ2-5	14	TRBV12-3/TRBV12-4	CASSSLNRQETQYF
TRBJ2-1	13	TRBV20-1	CSAERGWDNEQFF
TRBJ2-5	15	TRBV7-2	CASSLMGGERETQYF
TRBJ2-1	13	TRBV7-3	CASSPRTSSEQFF